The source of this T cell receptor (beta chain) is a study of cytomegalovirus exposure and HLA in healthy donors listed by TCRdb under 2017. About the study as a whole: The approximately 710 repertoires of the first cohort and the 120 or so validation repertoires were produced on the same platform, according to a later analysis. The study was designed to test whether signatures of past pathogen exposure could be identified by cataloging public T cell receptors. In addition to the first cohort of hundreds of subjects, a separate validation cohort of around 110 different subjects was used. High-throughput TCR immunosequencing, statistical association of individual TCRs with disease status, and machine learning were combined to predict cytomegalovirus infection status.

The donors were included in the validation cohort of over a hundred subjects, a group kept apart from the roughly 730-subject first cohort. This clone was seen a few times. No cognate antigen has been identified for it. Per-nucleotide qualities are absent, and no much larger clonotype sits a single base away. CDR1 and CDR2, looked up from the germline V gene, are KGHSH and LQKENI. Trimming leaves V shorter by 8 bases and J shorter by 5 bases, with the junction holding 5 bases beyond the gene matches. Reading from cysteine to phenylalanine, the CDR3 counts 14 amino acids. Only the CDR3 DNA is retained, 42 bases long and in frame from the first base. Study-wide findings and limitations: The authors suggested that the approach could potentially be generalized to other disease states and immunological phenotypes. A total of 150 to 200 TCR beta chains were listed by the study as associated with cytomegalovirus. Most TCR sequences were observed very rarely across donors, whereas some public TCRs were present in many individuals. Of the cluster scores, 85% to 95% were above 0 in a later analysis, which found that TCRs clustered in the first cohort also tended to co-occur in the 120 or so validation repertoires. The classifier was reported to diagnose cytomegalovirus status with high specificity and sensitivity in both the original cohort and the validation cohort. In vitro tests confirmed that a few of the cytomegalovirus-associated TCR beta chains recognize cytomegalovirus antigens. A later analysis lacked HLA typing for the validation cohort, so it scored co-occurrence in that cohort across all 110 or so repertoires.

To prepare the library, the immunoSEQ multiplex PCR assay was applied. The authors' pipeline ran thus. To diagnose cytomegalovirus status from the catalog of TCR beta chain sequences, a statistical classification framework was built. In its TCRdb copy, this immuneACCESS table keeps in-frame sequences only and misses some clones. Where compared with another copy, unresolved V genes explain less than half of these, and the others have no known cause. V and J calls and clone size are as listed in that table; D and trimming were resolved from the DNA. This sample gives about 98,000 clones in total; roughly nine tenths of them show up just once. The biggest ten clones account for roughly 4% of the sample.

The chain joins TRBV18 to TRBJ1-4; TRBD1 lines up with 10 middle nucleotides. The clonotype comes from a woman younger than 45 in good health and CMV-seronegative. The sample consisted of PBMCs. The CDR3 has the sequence CASLRDRGNEKLFF. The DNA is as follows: TGTGCCAGCCTCCGGGACAGGGGAAATGAAAAACTGTTTTTT.